These T cell receptor beta chains were read from a single sample in a study of shared clonotypes between healthy human individuals. Libraries were prepared by immunoSEQ multiplex PCR; TCRdb keeps only in-frame clonotypes and omits some of them. The table lists millions of clones, around 90% of them singletons. Input material: naive CD4+ T cells sorted from blood. These receptor sequences come from a man younger than 35 in good health. The CDR3 runs from the conserved cysteine through the conserved F or W. Rows may omit the clone size; those that give it use once, few, many or a size class.

18,TRBV5-4,.,TRBJ2-5,CASSLGRGLAGPPETQYF
13,TRBV6-1,.,TRBJ1-1,CASSVALNTEAFF
12,TRBV5-1,.,TRBJ2-1,CASSPGGYEQFF
18,TRBV7-8,.,TRBJ1-2,CASSLVYRDRGSNYGYTF
14,TRBV2,.,TRBJ2-7,CASSDGWTGHEQYF
14,TRBV6-5,.,TRBJ2-5,CASSYSGAQETQYF
16,TRBV7-8,once,TRBJ2-3,CASSLAGWASTDTQYF
20,TRBV4-1,.,TRBJ2-1,CASSQDLGLAGGGSYNEQFF
16,TRBV7-2,.,TRBJ2-5,CASSLRSGATGETQYF
16,TRBV10-3,.,TRBJ1-1,CAISESLIRDSAEAFF
18,TRBV7-8,.,TRBJ2-4,CASSRPSGRWEAKNIQYF
15,TRBV19,.,TRBJ2-7,CATVAQAGGRYEQYF
15,TRBV12-5,.,TRBJ2-3,CASGETGRSTDTQYF
18,TRBV28,.,TRBJ1-3,CASSFRLGTASSGNTIYF
12,TRBV28,.,TRBJ2-1,CASSLQAREQFF
14,TRBV2,.,TRBJ1-1,CASTQTGGNTEAFF
11,TRBV6-5,.,TRBJ2-5,CASSQGGGQYF
14,TRBV5-1,.,TRBJ1-2,CASSLSGGLGGYTF
14,TRBV5-1,.,TRBJ2-7,CASMVSGGTYEQYF
14,TRBV7-2,.,TRBJ2-3,CASSYSGTTDTQYF
14,TRBV6-5,.,TRBJ2-2,CASRTGRITGELFF
15,TRBV7-2,.,TRBJ2-2,CASSLGASDTGELFF
16,TRBV4-1,.,TRBJ1-2,CASSQSPQKTNYGYTF
14,TRBV29-1,.,TRBJ1-5,CSVRQGGRNQPQHF
13,TRBV2,.,TRBJ2-1,CASRAGPNSEQFF
13,TRBV4-3,.,TRBJ1-5,CASSQDRGQPQHF
12,TRBV30,.,TRBJ1-2,CAYNRENYGYTF
13,TRBV6-4,.,TRBJ2-5,CASSDQAGETQYF
19,TRBV21-1,.,TRBJ2-6,CASSKAGLAKGSGANVLTF
14,TRBV6-5,.,TRBJ2-7,CASSYSPRRDEQYF
13,TRBV30,few,TRBJ1-5,CAWSQKSNQPQHF
17,TRBV5-8,.,TRBJ2-3,CASTSGTSGGLTDTQYF
13,TRBV6-5,.,TRBJ2-2,CASRGTGTGELFF
15,TRBV5-1,.,TRBJ1-4,CASSFGAGDNEKLFF
14,TRBV5-1,.,TRBJ2-5,CASSLERGLETQYF
15,TRBV5-1,.,TRBJ2-3,CASSLSGGRADTQYF
12,TRBV7-9,.,TRBJ1-1,CASSFSNTEAFF
12,TRBV7-2,.,TRBJ1-3,CASSPPGTAIYF
15,TRBV19,.,TRBJ2-2,CASRLAGVPTGELFF
14,TRBV6-1,.,TRBJ2-5,CASTAGQLVETQYF
13,TRBV19,.,TRBJ2-3,CASSIVGLDTQYF
15,TRBV28,.,TRBJ2-1,CASSSGGGPVNEQFF
14,TRBV28,.,TRBJ1-1,CASSFSRGWTEAFF
14,TRBV7-8,.,TRBJ1-4,CASSFQTQNEKLFF
12,TRBV30,.,TRBJ2-7,CAWGVGGLEQYF
19,TRBV5-7,.,TRBJ2-6,CASRPVKQGRGPGANVLTF
15,TRBV4-3,.,TRBJ1-5,CASSPDRGLNQPQHF
16,TRBV29-1,.,TRBJ1-3,CSPPEGGAFTGNTIYF
14,TRBV18,.,TRBJ1-2,CASSPDGQNYGYTF
13,TRBV19,.,TRBJ1-6,CASSIFTDSPLHF
12,TRBV11-2,.,TRBJ2-7,CASSPTSYEQYF
12,TRBV6-6,.,TRBJ2-2,CASSYSTGELFF